This T cell receptor (beta chain) was sequenced in a study of T cell changes during pregnancy in multiple sclerosis. Method: immunoSEQ multiplex PCR; TCRdb's copy keeps in-frame clones and lacks some. This sample has around 67,000 clones, with approximately 87% found just once. Germline V lookup: CDR1 SGDLS, CDR2 YYNGEE. Trimming took 3 bases from V and 10 from J; bases not matched to a gene: 8. This CDR3 comprises 16 residues. The starting material was peripheral blood, obtained after pregnancy. The chain is built from TRBV9 and TRBJ1-6; 12 positions agree with TRBD1. The receptor was isolated from a female donor in good health, enrolled as a control in a pregnancy study. CDR3 DNA: TGTGCCAGCAGCGCCGGGGGGACAGGGGGCTACTCACCCCTCCACTTT. It specifies CASSAGGTGGYSPLHF.